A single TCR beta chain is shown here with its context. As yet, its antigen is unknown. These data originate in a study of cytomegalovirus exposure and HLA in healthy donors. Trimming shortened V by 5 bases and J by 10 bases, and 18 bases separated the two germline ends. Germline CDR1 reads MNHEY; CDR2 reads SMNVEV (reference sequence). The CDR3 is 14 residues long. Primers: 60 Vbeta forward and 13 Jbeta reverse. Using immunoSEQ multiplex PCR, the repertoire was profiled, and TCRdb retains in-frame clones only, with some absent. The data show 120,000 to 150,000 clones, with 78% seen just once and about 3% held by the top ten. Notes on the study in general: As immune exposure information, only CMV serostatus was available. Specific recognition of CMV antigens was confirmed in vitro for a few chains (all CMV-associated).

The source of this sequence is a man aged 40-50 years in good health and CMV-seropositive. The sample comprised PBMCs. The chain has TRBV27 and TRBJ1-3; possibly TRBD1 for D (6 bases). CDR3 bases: TGTGCCAGCAGTGTAGGGGGTCCGGGTGGGACCATATATTTT. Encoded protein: CASSVGGPGGTIYF.